The sequence of this T cell receptor (beta chain) was determined in a study of shared clonotypes between healthy human individuals. Study background: Researchers assigned three CD4 naive, three CD4 memory, two CD8 naive and one CD8 memory plate to each donor. Whole-study results and caveats: Among the subsets, naive ones generally showed larger estimated richness than memory ones. Expectations were that clonotype sharing among donors would be affected by sequencing depth.

The naive CD8 fraction comprised CD45RO-negative cells positively selected for CCR7 and excluded terminally differentiated effector memory CD45RA+ cells. V lost 2 bases to trimming and J lost 0 bases, with 15 bases between them. The CDR3 spans 17 residues. Germline-derived CDR1 and CDR2 are LNHDA and SQIVND (reference sequence). Regarding this clone: Its antigen remains unknown.

Original methodology: Junction-only sequences without quality scores were provided by ImmunoSEQ, so filtering was different. Data came from immunoSEQ multiplex PCR; TCRdb stores just in-frame clones and leaves some out. V and J calls and clone size are as listed in that table; D and trimming were resolved from the DNA. The sample has around 600,000 clones, 95% to 98% seen once. The chain carries TRBV19 and TRBJ2-3; D gene ambiguous. Sample: naive CD8+ T cells sorted from blood. This receptor was identified in a young man in good health. The CDR3 bases are TGTGCCAGTAGTATATTCTTTACGACATTGAGCACAGATACGCAGTATTTT. It encodes CASSIFFTTLSTDTQYF.